This T cell receptor (beta chain) stems from a study of T cell responses to AZD1222 COVID-19 vaccine. Findings and limits, study-wide: Vaccine-associated CD4 TCRs ranged over spike, dominating at 160-218 and 743-854. Unmutated regions of variants are reportedly targeted by nearly half of spike-specific TCRs.

Concerning this clone: Its antigen remains unknown.

The CDR3 is 16 amino acids. V lost 2 bases, J lost 2 bases, and 15 bases lay in between. The germline CDR1 and CDR2 sequences are SEHNR and FQNEAQ (reference sequence). Clones were read by immunoSEQ multiplex PCR, and TCRdb kept only the in-frame ones, dropping some. In the table there are around 160,000 clones, 85% to 90% of which are singletons. This clonotype was obtained from an adult in good health. The sequences come from peripheral blood, collected on day 0 of AZD1222 vaccination. J is TRBJ2-5 and V is TRBV7-9, with D maybe TRBD1 (6 bases). CDR3 loop: CASSLTGQNLQETQYF. For the CDR3, the DNA is TGTGCCAGCAGCTTAACCGGACAGAACCTTCAAGAGACCCAGTACTTC.